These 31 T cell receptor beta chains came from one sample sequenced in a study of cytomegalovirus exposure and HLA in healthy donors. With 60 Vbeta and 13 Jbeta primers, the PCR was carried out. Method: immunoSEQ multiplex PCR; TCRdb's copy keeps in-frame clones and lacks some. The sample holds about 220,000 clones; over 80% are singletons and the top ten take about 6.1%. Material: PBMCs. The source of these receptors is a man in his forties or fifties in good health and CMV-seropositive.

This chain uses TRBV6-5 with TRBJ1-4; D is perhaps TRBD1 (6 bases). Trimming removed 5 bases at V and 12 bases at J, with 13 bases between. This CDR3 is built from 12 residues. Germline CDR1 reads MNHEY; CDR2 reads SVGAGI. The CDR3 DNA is TGTGCCAGCAGTCCGAGACAGGTGCAACTGTTTTTT. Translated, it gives CASSPRQVQLFF.

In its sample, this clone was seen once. In DNA form, the CDR3 reads TGTGCCAGCAGTGAAGCCTTCCTAGCGGGAGCCCACAATGAGCAGTTCTTC. As protein: CASSEAFLAGAHNEQFF. This chain uses TRBV2 with TRBJ2-1; TRBD2 aligns across 10 bases. The CDR3 contains 17 residues. With 0 bases clipped from V and 5 bases from J, the junction kept 7 bases outside the gene matches. The germline V gene has CDR1 SNHLY and CDR2 FYNNEI.

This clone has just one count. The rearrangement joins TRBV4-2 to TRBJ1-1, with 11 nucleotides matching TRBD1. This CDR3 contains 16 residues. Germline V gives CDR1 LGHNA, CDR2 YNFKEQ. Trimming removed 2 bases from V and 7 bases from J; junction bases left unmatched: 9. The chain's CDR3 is CASSQTIRDRGGEAFF. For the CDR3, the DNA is TGTGCCAGCAGCCAAACGATCAGGGACAGGGGGGGTGAAGCTTTCTTT.

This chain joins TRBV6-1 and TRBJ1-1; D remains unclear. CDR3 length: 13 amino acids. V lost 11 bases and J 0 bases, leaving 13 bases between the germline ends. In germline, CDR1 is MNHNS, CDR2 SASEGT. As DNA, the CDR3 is TGTGCCTTGCAGAGGGATATGAACACTGAAGCTTTCTTT. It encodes CALQRDMNTEAFF.

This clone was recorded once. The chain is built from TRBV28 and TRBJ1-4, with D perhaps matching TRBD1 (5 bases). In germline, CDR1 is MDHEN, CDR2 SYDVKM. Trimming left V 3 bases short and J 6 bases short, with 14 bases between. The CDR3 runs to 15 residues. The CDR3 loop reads CASSFGGSRDEKLFF. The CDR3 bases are TGTGCCAGCAGTTTTGGGGGGTCCCGGGATGAAAAACTGTTTTTT.

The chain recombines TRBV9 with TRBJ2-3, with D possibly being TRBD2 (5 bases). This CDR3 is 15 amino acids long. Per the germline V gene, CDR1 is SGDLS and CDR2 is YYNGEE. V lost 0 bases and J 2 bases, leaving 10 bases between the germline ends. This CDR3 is CASSVEAVPTDTQYF. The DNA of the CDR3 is TGTGCCAGCAGCGTAGAAGCGGTACCCACAGATACGCAGTATTTT.

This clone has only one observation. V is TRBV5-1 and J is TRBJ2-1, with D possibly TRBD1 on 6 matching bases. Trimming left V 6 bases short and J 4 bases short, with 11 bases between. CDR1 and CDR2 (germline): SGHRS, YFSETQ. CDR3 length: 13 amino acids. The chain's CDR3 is CASTPTGYNEQFF. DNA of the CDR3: TGCGCCAGCACACCCACAGGGTACAATGAGCAGTTCTTC.

CDR3: CASSPSGQETQYF. CDR3 DNA sequence: TGTGCCAGCTCACCCTCGGGGCAAGAGACCCAGTACTTC. The chain is built from TRBV18 and TRBJ2-5; TRBD2 is a possible D gene (5 bases). Trimming removed 3 bases at V and 2 bases at J, with 7 bases between. The germline CDR1 and CDR2 sequences are KGHSH and LQKENI. CDR3 length: 13 residues.

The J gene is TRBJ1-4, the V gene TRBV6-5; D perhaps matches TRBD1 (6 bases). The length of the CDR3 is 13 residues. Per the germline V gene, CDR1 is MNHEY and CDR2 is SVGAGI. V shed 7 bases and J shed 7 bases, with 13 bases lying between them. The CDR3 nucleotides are TGTGCCAGCACCGGGGGGGCGGGTGAAAAACTGTTTTTT. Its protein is CASTGGAGEKLFF.

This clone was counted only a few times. DNA of the CDR3: TGTGCCAGCAGCTTAGAACAGCCCAGGTTCTCTGGAAACACCATATATTTT. Amino acids: CASSLEQPRFSGNTIYF. The V gene is TRBV11-2, the J gene TRBJ1-3; unclear D gene. The V end was cut by 0 bases, the J end by 0 bases, with 12 bases between. This CDR3 contains 17 residues. Germline V CDR1 and CDR2: SGHAT, FQNNGV.

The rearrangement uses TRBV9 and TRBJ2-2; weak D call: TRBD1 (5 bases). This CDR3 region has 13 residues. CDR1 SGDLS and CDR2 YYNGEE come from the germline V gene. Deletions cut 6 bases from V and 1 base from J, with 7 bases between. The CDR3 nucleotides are TGTGCCAGCATCGACAGGAACACCGGGGAGCTGTTTTTT. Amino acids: CASIDRNTGELFF.

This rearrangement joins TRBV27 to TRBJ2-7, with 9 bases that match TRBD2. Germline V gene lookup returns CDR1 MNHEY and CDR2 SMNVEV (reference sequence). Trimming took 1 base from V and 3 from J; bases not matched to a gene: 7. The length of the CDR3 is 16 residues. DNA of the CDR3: TGTGCCAGCAGTTTATTCAGGGCTAGCGGGATCTACGAGCAGTACTTC. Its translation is CASSLFRASGIYEQYF.

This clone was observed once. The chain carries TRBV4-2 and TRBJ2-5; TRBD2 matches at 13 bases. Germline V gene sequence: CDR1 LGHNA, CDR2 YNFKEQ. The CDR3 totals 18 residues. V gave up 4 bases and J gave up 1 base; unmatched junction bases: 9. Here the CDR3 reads CASSRRAGLAGSQETQYF. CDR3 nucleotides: TGTGCCAGCAGCCGGCGGGCGGGACTAGCGGGAAGCCAAGAGACCCAGTACTTC.

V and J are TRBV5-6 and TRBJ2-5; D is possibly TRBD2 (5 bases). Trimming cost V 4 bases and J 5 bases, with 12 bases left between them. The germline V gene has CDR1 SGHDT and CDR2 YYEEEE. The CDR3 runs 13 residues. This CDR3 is CASSALRGETQYF. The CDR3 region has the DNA TGTGCCAGCAGCGCACTGCGAGGGGAGACCCAGTACTTC. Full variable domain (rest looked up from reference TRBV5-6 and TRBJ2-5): DAGVTQSPTHLIKTRGQQVTLRCSPKSGHDTVSWYQQALGQGPQFIFQYYEEEERQRGNFPDRFSGHQFPNYSSELNVNALLLGDSALYLCASSALRGETQYFGPGTRLLVL.

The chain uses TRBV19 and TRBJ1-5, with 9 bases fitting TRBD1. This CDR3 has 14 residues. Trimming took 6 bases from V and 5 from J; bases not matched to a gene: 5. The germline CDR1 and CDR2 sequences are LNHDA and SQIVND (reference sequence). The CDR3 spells CASSPGQGYQPQHF. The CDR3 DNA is TGTGCCAGTAGCCCGGGACAGGGTTATCAGCCCCAGCATTTT.

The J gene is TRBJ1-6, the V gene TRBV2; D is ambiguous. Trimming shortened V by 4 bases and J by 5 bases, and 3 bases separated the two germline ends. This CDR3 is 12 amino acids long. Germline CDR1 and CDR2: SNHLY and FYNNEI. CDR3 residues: CASSADNSPLHF. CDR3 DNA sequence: TGTGCCAGCAGTGCTGATAATTCACCCCTCCACTTT.

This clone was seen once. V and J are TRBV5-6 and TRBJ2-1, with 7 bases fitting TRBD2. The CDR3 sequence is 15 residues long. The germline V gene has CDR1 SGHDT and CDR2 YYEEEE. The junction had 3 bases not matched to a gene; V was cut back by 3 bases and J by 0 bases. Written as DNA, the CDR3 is TGTGCCAGCAGCTCCGGGAGGACCTCCTACAATGAGCAGTTCTTC. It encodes CASSSGRTSYNEQFF.

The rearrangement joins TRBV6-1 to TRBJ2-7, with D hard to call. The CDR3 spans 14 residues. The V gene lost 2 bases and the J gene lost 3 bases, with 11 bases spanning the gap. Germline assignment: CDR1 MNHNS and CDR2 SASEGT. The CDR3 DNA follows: TGTGCCAGCAGTGAATCACCCTGGGGCTACGAGCAGTACGTC. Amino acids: CASSESPWGYEQYV.

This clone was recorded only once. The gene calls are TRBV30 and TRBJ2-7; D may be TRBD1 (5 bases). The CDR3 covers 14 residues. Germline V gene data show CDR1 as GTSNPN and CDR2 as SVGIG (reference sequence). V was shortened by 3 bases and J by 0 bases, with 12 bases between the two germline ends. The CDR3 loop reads CAWRPNRLSYEQYF. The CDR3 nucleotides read TGTGCCTGGAGACCCAACAGGCTCTCCTACGAGCAGTACTTC.

CDR3 protein: CASSLSGARGEHF. DNA for the CDR3: TGTGCCAGCAGTTTATCGGGGGCCCGAGGGGAGCATTTT. This chain joins TRBV27 and TRBJ1-5, with a possible D match to TRBD1 (6 bases). Germline CDR1 MNHEY, CDR2 SMNVEV (reference sequence). V lost 0 bases, J lost 14 bases, and 14 bases lay in between. The length of the CDR3 is 13 residues.

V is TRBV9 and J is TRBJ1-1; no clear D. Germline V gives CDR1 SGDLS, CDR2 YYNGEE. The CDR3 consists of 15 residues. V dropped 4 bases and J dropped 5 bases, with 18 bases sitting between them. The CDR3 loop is CASSLTSGGGTEAFF. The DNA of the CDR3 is TGTGCCAGCAGCTTAACTTCGGGTGGAGGTACTGAAGCTTTCTTT. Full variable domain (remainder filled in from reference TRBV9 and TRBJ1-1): DSGVTQTPKHLITATGQRVTLRCSPRSGDLSVYWYQQSLDQGLQFLIQYYNGEERAKGNILERFSAQQFPDLHSELNLSSLELGDSALYFCASSLTSGGGTEAFFGQGTRLTVV.

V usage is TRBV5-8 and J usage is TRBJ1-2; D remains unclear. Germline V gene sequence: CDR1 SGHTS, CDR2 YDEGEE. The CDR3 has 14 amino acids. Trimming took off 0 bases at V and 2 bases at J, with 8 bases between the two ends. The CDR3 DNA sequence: TGTGCCAGCAGCTTGGTGGCGGAGAACTATGGCTACACCTTC. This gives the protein CASSLVAENYGYTF.

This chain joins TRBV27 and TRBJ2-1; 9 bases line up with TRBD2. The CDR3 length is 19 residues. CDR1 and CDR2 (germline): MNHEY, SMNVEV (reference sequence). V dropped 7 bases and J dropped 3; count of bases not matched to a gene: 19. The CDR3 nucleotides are TGTGCCAGCAACACCCTGGGGAAGTTAGCGGGAGAGGTCTACAATGAGCAGTTCTTC. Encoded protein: CASNTLGKLAGEVYNEQFF.

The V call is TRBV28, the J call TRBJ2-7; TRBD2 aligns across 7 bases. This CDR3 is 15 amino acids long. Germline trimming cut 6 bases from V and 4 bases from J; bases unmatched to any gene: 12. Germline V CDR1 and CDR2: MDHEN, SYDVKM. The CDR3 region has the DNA TGTGCCAGCAGCCAACATGGGAGCGGGAAGTACGAGCAGTACTTC. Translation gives CASSQHGSGKYEQYF.

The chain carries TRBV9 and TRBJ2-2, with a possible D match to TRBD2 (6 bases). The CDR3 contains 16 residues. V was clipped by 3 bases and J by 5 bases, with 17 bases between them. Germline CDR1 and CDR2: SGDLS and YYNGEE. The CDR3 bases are TGTGCCAGCAGCGCCCGCCGGGACTTCTTAACCGGGGAGCTGTTTTTT. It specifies CASSARRDFLTGELFF.

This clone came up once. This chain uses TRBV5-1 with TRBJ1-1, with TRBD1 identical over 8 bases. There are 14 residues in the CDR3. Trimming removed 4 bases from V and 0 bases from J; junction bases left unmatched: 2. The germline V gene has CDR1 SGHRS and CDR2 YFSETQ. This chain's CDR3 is CASSRTGMNTEAFF. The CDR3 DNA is TGCGCCAGCAGCCGGACAGGGATGAACACTGAAGCTTTCTTT.

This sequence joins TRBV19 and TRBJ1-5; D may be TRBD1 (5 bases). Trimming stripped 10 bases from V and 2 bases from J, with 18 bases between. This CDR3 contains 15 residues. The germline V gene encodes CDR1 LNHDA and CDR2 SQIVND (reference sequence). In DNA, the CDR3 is TGTGCCATCGGGGGACGGCAGGCTGGCAATCAGCCCCAGCATTTT. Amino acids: CAIGGRQAGNQPQHF.

The CDR3 loop is CASRPTGSNQPQHF. The DNA for the CDR3 is TGTGCCAGCAGACCGACAGGGAGCAATCAGCCCCAGCATTTT. This chain links TRBV6-1 with TRBJ1-5, with 7 bases lining up with TRBD1. J lost 1 base, V lost 6 bases, and 3 bases had no gene match. The CDR3 length is 14 residues. The germline CDR1 and CDR2 sequences are MNHNS and SASEGT.

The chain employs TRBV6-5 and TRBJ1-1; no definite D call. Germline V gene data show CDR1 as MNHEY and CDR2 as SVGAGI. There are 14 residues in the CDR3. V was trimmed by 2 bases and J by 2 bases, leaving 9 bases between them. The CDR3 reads CASSYGGSNTEAFF. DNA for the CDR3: TGTGCCAGCAGTTACGGAGGGAGCAACACTGAAGCTTTCTTT.

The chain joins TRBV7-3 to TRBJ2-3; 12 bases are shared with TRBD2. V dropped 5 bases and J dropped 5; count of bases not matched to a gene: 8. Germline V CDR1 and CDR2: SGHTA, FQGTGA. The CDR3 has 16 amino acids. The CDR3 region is CASSNPSGRDEDTQYF. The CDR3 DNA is TGTGCCAGCAGCAACCCTAGCGGGAGGGATGAAGATACGCAGTATTTT.

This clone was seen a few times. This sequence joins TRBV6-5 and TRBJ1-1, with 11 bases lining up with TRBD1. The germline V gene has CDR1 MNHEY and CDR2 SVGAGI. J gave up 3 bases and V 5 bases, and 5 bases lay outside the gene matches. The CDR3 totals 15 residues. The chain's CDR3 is CASSGQGAGDTEAFF. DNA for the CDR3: TGTGCCAGCAGTGGACAGGGGGCCGGGGACACTGAAGCTTTCTTT.